This T cell receptor beta chain originates from a study of blood T cells in healthy people across ages. General study points: While age rose, TCR beta diversity per million T cells dropped in a roughly linear way.

Points on this clonotype: Its specificity is unknown.

A second PCR of 7 to 11 cycles used a sample-barcoded 5' primer and a J-beta primer mix. TCRdb independently ran MiXCR on the 5' RACE reads; one entry per CDR3 protein. The sample carries around 800,000 distinct CDR3 sequences, roughly 25% recorded once. The CDR3 sequence is 17 residues long. V was trimmed by 6 bases and J by 0 bases, leaving 18 bases between them. CDR1 is MNHNS and CDR2 is SASEGT in the germline V gene. This sample also appeared in a second study, on T cells of mothers and their children. That work adds: The study sampled three healthy Caucasian mothers and their six children. The authors identified no persistent microchimeric T cell clones.

Sequencing was performed on blood. The receptor was derived from a boy aged 5-17 years in good health. The chain carries TRBV6-1 and TRBJ1-5; maybe TRBD1 (5 bases). The CDR3 DNA is TGTGCCAGCAGGCAAACCGGGACGGTCTATAGCAATCAGCCCCAGCATTTT. Its protein product is CASRQTGTVYSNQPQHF.